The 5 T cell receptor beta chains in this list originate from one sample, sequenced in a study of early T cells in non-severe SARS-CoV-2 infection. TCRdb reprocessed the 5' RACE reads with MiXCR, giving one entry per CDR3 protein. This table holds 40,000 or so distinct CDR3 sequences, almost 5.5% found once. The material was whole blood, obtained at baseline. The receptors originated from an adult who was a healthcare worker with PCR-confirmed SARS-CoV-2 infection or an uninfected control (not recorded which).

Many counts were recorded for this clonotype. CDR3 region: CASSPSTGADVDEQFF. CDR3 nucleotides: TGTGCCAGCAGCCCGTCTACAGGAGCTGACGTGGATGAGCAGTTCTTC. This chain connects TRBV7-9 to TRBJ2-1, with D possibly matching TRBD1 (5 bases). The CDR3 consists of 16 residues. V dropped 5 bases and J dropped 8 bases, with 22 bases sitting between them. Germline CDR1 SEHNR, CDR2 FQNEAQ (reference sequence). Complete variable domain (other parts from reference TRBV7-9 and TRBJ2-1): DTGVSQNPRHKITKRGQNVTFRCDPISEHNRLYWYRQTLGQGPEFLTYFQNEAQLEKSRLLSDRFSAERPKGSFSTLEIQRTEQGDSAMYLCASSPSTGADVDEQFFGPGTRLTVL.

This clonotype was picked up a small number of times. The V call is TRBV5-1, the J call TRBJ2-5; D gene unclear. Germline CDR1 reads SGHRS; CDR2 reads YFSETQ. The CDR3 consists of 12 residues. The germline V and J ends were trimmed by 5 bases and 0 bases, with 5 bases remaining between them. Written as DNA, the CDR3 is TGCGCCAGCAGACTGGACCAAGAGACCCAGTACTTC. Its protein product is CASRLDQETQYF.

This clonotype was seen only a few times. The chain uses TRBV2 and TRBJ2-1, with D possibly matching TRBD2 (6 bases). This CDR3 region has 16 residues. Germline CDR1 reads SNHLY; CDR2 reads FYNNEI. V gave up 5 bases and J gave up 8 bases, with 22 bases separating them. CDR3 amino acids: CASSTPVSGVVDEQFF. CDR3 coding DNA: TGTGCCAGCAGTACCCCTGTCTCGGGAGTTGTGGATGAGCAGTTCTTC.

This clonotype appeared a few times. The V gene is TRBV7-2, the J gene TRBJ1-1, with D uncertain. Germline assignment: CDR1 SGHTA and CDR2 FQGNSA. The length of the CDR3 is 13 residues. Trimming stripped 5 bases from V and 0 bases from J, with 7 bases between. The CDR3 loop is CASSARLNTEAFF. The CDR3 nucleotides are TGTGCCAGCAGCGCCCGATTGAACACTGAAGCTTTCTTT.

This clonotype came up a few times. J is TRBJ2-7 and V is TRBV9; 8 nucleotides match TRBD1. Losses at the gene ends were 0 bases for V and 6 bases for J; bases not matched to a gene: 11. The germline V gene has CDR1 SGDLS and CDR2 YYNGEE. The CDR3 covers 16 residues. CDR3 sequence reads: CASSVGTGSPPVEQYF. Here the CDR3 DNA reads TGTGCCAGCAGCGTAGGGACAGGGTCACCTCCCGTCGAGCAGTACTTC.